One sample yielded the 26 T cell receptor beta chains listed below, sequenced in a study of blood T cell repertoires in COVID-19. Produced via immunoSEQ multiplex PCR; TCRdb's table is partial and in-frame only. Here the sample spans roughly 160,000 clones, about 88% being singletons. Sequencing was done on a sample of peripheral blood. The source is a man in his 60s with acute or convalescent COVID-19.

This chain links TRBV27 with TRBJ2-1; 10 bases are a match to TRBD2. The CDR3 consists of 17 residues. Germline V gene lookup returns CDR1 MNHEY and CDR2 SMNVEV (reference sequence). J gave up 9 bases and V 8 bases, and 19 bases lay outside the gene matches. CDR3 in DNA: TGTGCCAGCTCCCCGTTGAAGGTGGCTAGCGGGGGATTTGAGCAGTTCTTC. It specifies CASSPLKVASGGFEQFF.

This clone was seen a single time. The chain couples TRBV27 to TRBJ1-2, with 7 bases that match TRBD1. The CDR3 has 16 residues. Trimming cost V 0 bases and J 7 bases; bases outside gene matches: 11. From germline, CDR1 is MNHEY and CDR2 SMNVEV (reference sequence). CDR3 sequence reads: CASSLSRDSTKSGYTF. CDR3 sequence (DNA): TGTGCCAGCAGTTTATCCCGGGACAGCACTAAGTCTGGCTACACCTTC.

The chain employs TRBV6-6 and TRBJ2-3; 8 bases agree with TRBD1. Germline assignment: CDR1 MNHNY and CDR2 SVGAGI (reference sequence). The CDR3 is 15 amino acids. V was pared by 6 bases and J by 3 bases, with 8 bases of the junction left unmatched. The DNA of the CDR3 is TGTGCCAGCAGGGATACAGGGGGATTGACAGATACGCAGTATTTT. Encoded protein: CASRDTGGLTDTQYF.

The chain carries TRBV6-5 and TRBJ1-2, with D hard to call. Trimming pared 8 bases from V and 3 bases from J, leaving 19 bases between. The CDR3 sequence is 15 residues long. The germline V gene has CDR1 MNHEY and CDR2 SVGAGI. The CDR3 coding sequence is TGTGCCAGCCAAGGACGAGGAGAGGACTACTATGGCTACACCTTC. Amino acid sequence: CASQGRGEDYYGYTF.

This clone was seen a few times. The genes are TRBV7-8 and TRBJ2-7; 9 nucleotides align to TRBD2. Trimming removed 3 bases from V and 5 bases from J; junction bases left unmatched: 8. Germline CDR1 and CDR2: SGHVS and FQNEAQ. The CDR3 contains 15 residues. CDR3 sequence: CASSLSSGSQHEQYF. CDR3 DNA sequence: TGTGCCAGCAGCTTGAGTAGCGGGAGCCAACACGAGCAGTACTTC. The full variable domain, in which reference TRBV7-8 and TRBJ2-7 provide the parts outside the CDR3, is GAGVSQSPRYKVAKRGQDVALRCDPISGHVSLFWYQQALGQGPEFLTYFQNEAQLDKSGLPSDRFFAERPEGSVSTLKIQRTQQEDSAVYLCASSLSSGSQHEQYFGPGTRLTVT.

V is TRBV7-3 and J is TRBJ2-3, with 8 bases aligning to TRBD2. CDR1 and CDR2 (germline): SGHTA, FQGTGA. The CDR3 covers 15 residues. The J segment lost 2 bases and the V segment lost 5 bases, leaving 6 bases of the junction unmatched. The CDR3 bases are TGTGCCAGCAGCCTCAGCGGGGGAAACACAGATACGCAGTATTTT. Translating gives CASSLSGGNTDTQYF.

The V gene is TRBV12-5, the J gene TRBJ2-7, with TRBD1 identical over 8 bases. V was clipped by 3 bases and J by 4 bases; unmatched bases: 5. This CDR3 spans 14 amino acids. Germline loops: CDR1 LGHNT, CDR2 FRNRAP. CDR3 coding DNA: TGTGCTAGTGGTTTAACAGGGGGTCGGTACGAGCAGTACGTC. Translation: CASGLTGGRYEQYV.

The sample holds a few counts of this clone. This rearrangement joins TRBV7-8 to TRBJ1-5; 9 bases are shared with TRBD1. The CDR3 loop spans 16 amino acids. Trimming cost V 2 bases and J 6 bases; bases outside gene matches: 8. The V gene's germline CDR1 is SGHVS and CDR2 FQNEAQ. CDR3 loop: CASSLRDRDRTQPQHF. In DNA, the CDR3 is TGTGCCAGCAGCTTAAGGGACAGGGATCGGACTCAGCCCCAGCATTTT.

This clone was seen a few times. The V and J genes are TRBV30 and TRBJ1-5; perhaps TRBD1 as D (6 bases). V was clipped by 3 bases and J by 9 bases, with 15 bases between them. The CDR3 extends over 13 amino acids. The germline V gene encodes CDR1 GTSNPN and CDR2 SVGIG (reference sequence). This CDR3 is CAWSSGATRPQHF. The CDR3 nucleotides are TGTGCCTGGAGCTCAGGGGCCACTCGGCCCCAGCATTTT.

The DNA of the CDR3 is TGTGCCAGCAGTTTGTCCGCCGGGACAGGGAACGAGCAGTACTTC. Translating it yields CASSLSAGTGNEQYF. The rearrangement links TRBV27 to TRBJ2-7; 9 bases align to TRBD1. Germline CDR1 MNHEY, CDR2 SMNVEV (reference sequence). CDR3 length: 15 residues. V trimming: 3 bases; J trimming: 5 bases; junction bases outside the gene matches: 8.

The chain recombines TRBV25-1 with TRBJ1-2, with D maybe TRBD1 (5 bases). CDR3 length equals 13 residues. Germline CDR1 MGHDK, CDR2 SYGVNS. The V gene lost 2 bases and the J gene lost 3 bases, with 7 bases spanning the gap. The CDR3, as DNA: TGTGCCAGCAGTGAAGGGGCCGACTATGGCTACACCTTC. Residues: CASSEGADYGYTF.

V is TRBV19 and J is TRBJ1-1, with 8 bases fitting TRBD1. J lost 3 bases, V lost 5 bases, and 5 bases had no gene match. This CDR3 is built from 14 residues. The germline CDR1 and CDR2 sequences are LNHDA and SQIVND (reference sequence). The CDR3 is CASSSRTGHTEAFF. In DNA, the CDR3 is TGTGCCAGTAGTTCCCGGACAGGGCACACTGAAGCTTTCTTT.

The V call is TRBV6-2 or TRBV6-3, the J call TRBJ2-7, with D perhaps matching TRBD2 (6 bases). This CDR3 is built from 14 residues. Trimming cost V 5 bases and J 7 bases, with 18 bases left between them. Germline assignment: CDR1 MNHEY and CDR2 SVGEGT. CDR3 protein: CASSPSAGTGEQYF. The CDR3 nucleotides are TGTGCCAGCAGTCCGAGCGCGGGAACTGGAGAGCAGTACTTC.

The chain couples TRBV5-1 to TRBJ2-3; D is unresolved. Trimming cost V 0 bases and J 2 bases, with 7 bases left between them. Germline V gives CDR1 SGHRS, CDR2 YFSETQ. CDR3 size: 14 residues. CDR3 sequence: CASSLETDTDTQYF. CDR3 in DNA: TGCGCCAGCAGCTTGGAAACAGACACAGATACGCAGTATTTT.

The chain has TRBV16 and TRBJ1-1, with 7 bases lining up with TRBD1. Germline CDR1 and CDR2: KGHSY and FQNENV. The CDR3 spans 17 residues. Trimming took 2 bases from V and 1 from J; bases not matched to a gene: 10. The CDR3: CASSQDRAPRANTEAFF. As DNA, the CDR3 is TGTGCCAGCAGCCAAGACAGGGCGCCCCGGGCGAACACTGAAGCTTTCTTT.

This rearrangement joins TRBV5-1 to TRBJ2-3; D gene unclear. Trimming removed 4 bases from V and 0 bases from J, with 12 bases in between. CDR1 is SGHRS, CDR2 YFSETQ, per germline. The CDR3 length is 15 residues. The CDR3 bases are TGCGCCAGCAGCCCCCAGGTATCTAGCACAGATACGCAGTATTTT. It encodes CASSPQVSSTDTQYF.

V is TRBV11-3 and J is TRBJ1-3, with 7 bases identical to TRBD1. The J segment lost 4 bases and the V segment lost 4 bases, leaving 4 bases of the junction unmatched. There are 14 residues in the CDR3. Germline V gene data show CDR1 as SGHNT and CDR2 as YENEEA. The CDR3 DNA reads as TGTGCCAGCAGCTCCTCGACAGGGGGAAACACCATATATTTT. Its translation: CASSSSTGGNTIYF.

V gene TRBV9 combines with J gene TRBJ1-2, with D perhaps TRBD1 (6 bases). CDR3 length: 16 amino acids. Per germline, CDR1 SGDLS and CDR2 YYNGEE. V was shortened by 0 bases and J by 4 bases, with 16 bases between the two germline ends. The chain's CDR3 is CASSVADRRRGYGYTF. CDR3 nucleotide sequence: TGTGCCAGCAGCGTAGCGGACAGACGCAGGGGCTATGGCTACACCTTC.

The genes are TRBV7-3 and TRBJ1-6; 9 positions agree with TRBD1. The V segment lost 2 bases and the J segment 9 bases; nucleotides outside the gene matches: 5. The length of the CDR3 is 15 residues. Germline V gene data show CDR1 as SGHTA and CDR2 as FQGTGA. CDR3 sequence (DNA): TGTGCCAGCAGCTTAGACGGACAGGGGCGTTCACCCCTCCACTTT. Its protein product is CASSLDGQGRSPLHF.

The CDR3 protein is CASSVVSNSPLHF. The CDR3 DNA sequence: TGTGCCAGCAGCGTAGTGAGTAATTCACCCCTCCACTTT. This sequence joins TRBV9 and TRBJ1-6; D is undetermined. Between the trimmed V and J ends, which lost 0 bases and 6 bases, there was a span of 4 bases. Germline V gives CDR1 SGDLS, CDR2 YYNGEE. The CDR3 length is 13 residues.

DNA of the CDR3: TGTGCCAGCAGCCAAGGTAATGGCTACACCTTC. Its translation is CASSQGNGYTF. This chain uses TRBV3-1 (or the pseudogene TRBV3-2) with TRBJ1-2; D remains unclear. Trimming stripped 1 base from V and 6 bases from J, with 3 bases between. CDR1 is LGHDT, CDR2 YNNKEL, per germline (reference sequence). The CDR3 runs 11 residues.

The CDR3 DNA reads as TGTGCCAGCAGCTTGACTCCTCTGGGGGGAGAGACCCAGTACTTC. It translates to CASSLTPLGGETQYF. The rearrangement links TRBV5-4 to TRBJ2-5, with D possibly TRBD2 on 6 matching bases. The CDR3 contains 15 residues. V lost 1 base and J 4 bases, leaving 14 bases between the germline ends. The V gene's germline CDR1 is SGHNT and CDR2 YYREEE (reference sequence).

This clone was counted once. This chain uses TRBV30 with TRBJ1-3, with 8 bases lining up with TRBD1. With 5 bases clipped from V and 4 bases from J, the junction kept 10 bases outside the gene matches. The CDR3 runs 15 residues. From germline, CDR1 is GTSNPN and CDR2 SVGIG (reference sequence). The CDR3 bases are TGTGCCTGGGGCGGCGTGGGACAGGAGGGAAACACCATATATTTT. This gives the protein CAWGGVGQEGNTIYF.

This clone was observed a few times. The genes are TRBV5-1 and TRBJ1-2; no definite D call. The CDR3 consists of 15 residues. The germline CDR1 and CDR2 sequences are SGHRS and YFSETQ. V lost 2 bases and J lost 6, with 17 bases in between. CDR3 bases: TGCGCCAGCAGCTTTATCCCCGAGGCGGGCAATGGCTACACCTTC. It translates to CASSFIPEAGNGYTF.

The chain recombines TRBV11-1 with TRBJ2-2; 7 bases are a match to TRBD1. The CDR3 has 15 amino acids. Germline CDR1 reads SGHAT; CDR2 reads FQDESV (reference sequence). V gave up 5 bases and J gave up 7 bases; unmatched junction bases: 10. The chain's CDR3 is CASSRQGLADGELFF. In DNA, the CDR3 is TGTGCCAGCAGCCGACAGGGATTAGCTGACGGGGAGCTGTTTTTT.

The CDR3 coding sequence is TGTGCCAGCAGCCAAGTTACTATGAACACTGAAGCTTTCTTT. Amino acid sequence: CASSQVTMNTEAFF. The J gene is TRBJ1-1, the V gene TRBV14; D ambiguous. From germline, CDR1 is SGHDN and CDR2 FVKESK. Trimming took 1 base from V and 0 from J, leaving 6 bases between them. This CDR3 region has 14 residues.